These 18 T cell receptor beta chains were all obtained from the same sample, sequenced in a study of CD8 T cells in Susac syndrome. After extraction with the RNeasy kit, roughly 0.5 to 1 ug of the RNA was reverse transcribed using random hexamers. TCRdb fed the immunoSEQ multiplex PCR reads into MiXCR, producing one record per CDR3 protein. This repertoire shows 250,000 to 300,000 distinct CDR3 sequences, approximately 85% found once; its top ten account for roughly 0.21%. Sequenced input: CD8+ T cells from PBMCs. These TCRs come from a human donor with multiple sclerosis.

This clonotype was recorded only once. The chain uses TRBV28 and TRBJ2-7; a weak D match, TRBD1 (5 bases). The germline V gene encodes CDR1 MDHEN and CDR2 SYDVKM. The V end lost 7 bases, the J end lost 2 bases, and 18 bases lay between the germline ends. The CDR3 has 15 residues. CDR3 in DNA: TGTGCCAGCATCCCCACACTGGACACTCCCTACGAGCAGTACTTC. Its translation is CASIPTLDTPYEQYF.

This chain joins TRBV28 and TRBJ2-2; D unclear. Germline V gene lookup returns CDR1 MDHEN and CDR2 SYDVKM. V dropped 3 bases and J dropped 3 bases, with 8 bases sitting between them. The CDR3 consists of 14 residues. CDR3 DNA sequence: TGTGCCAGCAGTTTGGGCAGGTACACCGGGGAGCTGTTTTTT. Translating it yields CASSLGRYTGELFF. Looking up the rest from reference TRBV28 and TRBJ2-2 gives the full variable domain: DVKVTQSSRYLVKRTGEKVFLECVQDMDHENMFWYRQDPGLGLRLIYFSYDVKMKEKGDIPEGYSVSREKKERFSLILESASTNQTSMYLCASSLGRYTGELFFGEGSRLTVL.

The chain has TRBV28 and TRBJ1-5; D unclear. The CDR3 runs 16 residues. Per the germline V gene, CDR1 is MDHEN and CDR2 is SYDVKM. V lost 2 bases and J lost 4, with 15 bases in between. For the CDR3, the DNA is TGTGCCAGCAGTTTAGTTTTGGTATCCCAGAATCAGCCCCAGCATTTT. Translating it yields CASSLVLVSQNQPQHF.

This clonotype was seen just once. The chain links TRBV6-5 to TRBJ2-1; a possible D gene is TRBD1 (5 bases). This CDR3 is built from 14 residues. Germline values: CDR1 MNHEY, CDR2 SVGAGI. Trimming took off 7 bases at V and 0 bases at J, with 10 bases between the two ends. This chain's CDR3 is CASTKGISYNEQFF. The CDR3 DNA reads as TGTGCCAGCACCAAGGGGATCTCCTACAATGAGCAGTTCTTC.

V usage is TRBV20-1 and J usage is TRBJ1-6; D ambiguous. CDR1 is DFQATT and CDR2 is SNEGSKA in the germline V gene (reference sequence). V gave up 0 bases and J gave up 5 bases, with 14 bases separating them. The CDR3 is made up of 16 amino acids. DNA for the CDR3: TGCAGTGCTAGAGAGGACTCTCGAAGTGATAATTCACCCCTCCACTTT. It specifies CSAREDSRSDNSPLHF.

J is TRBJ2-7 and V is TRBV13; weak D call: TRBD1 (6 bases). Germline CDR1 PRHDT, CDR2 FYEKMQ (reference sequence). Trimming took off 5 bases at V and 0 bases at J, with 17 bases between the two ends. The CDR3 extends over 16 amino acids. The CDR3 here is CASSLDTGLSSYEQYF. The CDR3 coding sequence is TGTGCCAGCAGCCTCGACACAGGGCTCAGCTCCTACGAGCAGTACTTC.

This clonotype was observed a single time. V gene TRBV7-2 combines with J gene TRBJ2-7; D is perhaps TRBD1 or TRBD2 (5 bases each). Germline V gives CDR1 SGHTA, CDR2 FQGNSA. The CDR3 is made up of 16 amino acids. V gave up 3 bases and J gave up 0 bases, with 15 bases separating them. CDR3 in DNA: TGTGCCAGCAGCTTTGGGACGGGAACGCCCTCCTACGAGCAGTACTTC. Translation gives CASSFGTGTPSYEQYF.

This clonotype has at least ten counts. The genes are TRBV19 and TRBJ2-7; weak D call: TRBD2 (5 bases). Germline loops: CDR1 LNHDA, CDR2 SQIVND (reference sequence). The CDR3 has 13 amino acids. Deletions cut 5 bases from V and 1 base from J, with 9 bases between. Here the CDR3 DNA reads TGTGCCAGTAGTCCGGGATTATCCTACGAGCAGTACTTC. Protein: CASSPGLSYEQYF.

This sequence joins TRBV9 and TRBJ2-5; D is unclear. Germline V gene lookup returns CDR1 SGDLS and CDR2 YYNGEE. The CDR3 consists of 14 residues. V lost 0 bases, J lost 4 bases, and 10 bases lay in between. The CDR3 loop is CASSVGGLRETQYF. CDR3 coding DNA: TGTGCCAGCAGCGTAGGAGGCCTCCGAGAGACCCAGTACTTC. Using reference TRBV9 and TRBJ2-5 for the parts outside the CDR3, the full variable domain is DSGVTQTPKHLITATGQRVTLRCSPRSGDLSVYWYQQSLDQGLQFLIQYYNGEERAKGNILERFSAQQFPDLHSELNLSSLELGDSALYFCASSVGGLRETQYFGPGTRLLVL.

Notes on this clonotype: A read error is possible here, since a much larger clone lies one base away. This chain joins TRBV7-9 and TRBJ2-1, with 11 bases lining up with TRBD2. CDR3 length: 15 amino acids. Germline CDR1 and CDR2: SEHNR and FQNEAQ (reference sequence). Unmatched junction bases numbered 4, after V lost 1 base and J lost 8 bases. CDR3 region: CASSLGLAGYDEQFF. The CDR3 DNA sequence: TGTGCCAGCAGCTTAGGACTAGCGGGATACGATGAGCAGTTCTTC.

The genes are TRBV5-4 and TRBJ1-1; perhaps TRBD1 as D (6 bases). Germline V lookup: CDR1 SGHNT, CDR2 YYREEE (reference sequence). This CDR3 comprises 15 residues. Trimming removed 3 bases from V and 3 bases from J, with 15 bases in between. For the CDR3, the DNA is TGTGCCAGCAGCTGGGGGGGCAGGGACTACACTGAAGCTTTCTTT. It translates to CASSWGGRDYTEAFF.

The chain is built from TRBV27 and TRBJ2-5, with D tentatively TRBD2 (5 bases). Germline values: CDR1 MNHEY, CDR2 SMNVEV (reference sequence). With 5 bases removed from V and 7 bases from J, the gap between germline ends came to 11 bases. The CDR3 length is 12 residues. The CDR3 DNA reads as TGTGCCAGCAGTGGCCTGGCGGGGACCCAGTACTTC. Its translation: CASSGLAGTQYF.

The rearrangement joins TRBV13 to TRBJ1-1; a possible D gene is TRBD1 (5 bases). V lost 5 bases to trimming and J lost 1 base, with 14 bases between them. CDR1 is PRHDT and CDR2 is FYEKMQ in the germline V gene (reference sequence). The CDR3 consists of 15 residues. This CDR3 reads CASSPHTGQNTEAFF. The DNA of the CDR3 is TGTGCCAGCAGCCCTCACACAGGACAGAACACTGAAGCTTTCTTT. The complete variable domain, with remaining parts taken from reference TRBV13 and TRBJ1-1, reads AAGVIQSPRHLIKEKRETATLKCYPIPRHDTVYWYQQGPGQDPQFLISFYEKMQSDKGSIPDRFSAQQFSDYHSELNMSSLELGDSALYFCASSPHTGQNTEAFFGQGTRLTVV.

V is TRBV4-3 and J is TRBJ1-1; TRBD1 aligns across 10 bases. Germline lookup yields CDR1 LGHNA and CDR2 YSLEER. Trimming at V came to 2 bases and at J to 3 bases, leaving 6 bases not matched to a gene. The CDR3 runs to 16 residues. The CDR3 spells CASSQSDRGLDTEAFF. CDR3 DNA: TGCGCCAGCAGCCAATCGGACAGGGGGTTGGACACTGAAGCTTTCTTT.

The chain recombines TRBV27 with TRBJ1-2; unclear D gene. CDR3 length: 14 residues. The V gene's germline CDR1 is MNHEY and CDR2 SMNVEV (reference sequence). The ends were cut back, 5 bases at V and 4 bases at J, with 14 bases in the middle. CDR3 bases: TGTGCCAGCAGTCACTCGGACCAGCTCTATGGCTACACCTTC. This codes for CASSHSDQLYGYTF.

There are a few counts of this clonotype. The V and J genes are TRBV7-6 and TRBJ2-3, with 10 bases fitting TRBD1. The CDR3 runs 17 residues. Losses at the gene ends were 5 bases for V and 4 bases for J; bases not matched to a gene: 12. Germline V gives CDR1 SGHVS, CDR2 FNYEAQ. The CDR3, as DNA: TGTGCCAGCAGCCGACTCATCGGGACAGGGGAGGCAGATACGCAGTATTTT. Residues: CASSRLIGTGEADTQYF.

The chain recombines TRBV6-1 with TRBJ2-5, with 7 bases that match TRBD2. Trimming removed 6 bases from V and 4 bases from J; junction bases left unmatched: 5. This CDR3 region has 13 residues. From germline, CDR1 is MNHNS and CDR2 SASEGT. The CDR3 is CASRGDYGETQYF. The CDR3 DNA is TGTGCCAGCAGGGGGGACTACGGAGAGACCCAGTACTTC.

This rearrangement joins TRBV15 to TRBJ1-1; a possible D gene is TRBD1 (5 bases). Trimming took 3 bases from V and 1 from J, leaving 9 bases between them. CDR1 LNHNV and CDR2 YYDKDF come from the germline V gene (reference sequence). The CDR3 sequence is 14 residues long. CDR3: CATSSPRENTEAFF. The CDR3 DNA reads as TGTGCCACCAGCAGTCCCAGGGAGAACACTGAAGCTTTCTTT.